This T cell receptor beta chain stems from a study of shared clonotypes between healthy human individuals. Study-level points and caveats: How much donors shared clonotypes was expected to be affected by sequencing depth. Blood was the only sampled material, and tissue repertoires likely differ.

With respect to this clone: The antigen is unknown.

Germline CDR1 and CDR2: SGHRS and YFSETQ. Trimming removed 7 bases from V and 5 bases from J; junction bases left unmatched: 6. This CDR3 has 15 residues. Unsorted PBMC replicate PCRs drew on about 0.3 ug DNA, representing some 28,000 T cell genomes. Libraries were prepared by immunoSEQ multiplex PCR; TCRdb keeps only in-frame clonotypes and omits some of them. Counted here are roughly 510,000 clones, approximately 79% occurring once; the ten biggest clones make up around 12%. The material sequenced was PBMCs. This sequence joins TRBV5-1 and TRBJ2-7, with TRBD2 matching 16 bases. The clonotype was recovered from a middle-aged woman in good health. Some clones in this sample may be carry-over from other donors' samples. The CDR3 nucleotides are TGCGCCAGCCAGGGACTAGCGGGAGGGCCCAACGAGCAGTACTTC. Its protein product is CASQGLAGGPNEQYF.